Listed below are T cell receptor beta chains from one sample, sequenced in a study of neurological immune-mediated disorders. TCRdb used MiXCR to reprocess the 5' RACE reads, holding one entry per CDR3 protein. The repertoire holds 35,000 or so distinct CDR3 sequences, with around 10% as singletons. The sequenced material came from PBMCs. The receptors here all came from a woman younger than 45 with HTLV-1-associated myelopathy (HAM/TSP). Each CDR3 is given with its conserved first and last residue. Fields, in order: D gene, J gene, clone size, V gene, CDR3 protein, CDR3 DNA. D genes are given only for firm matches. The size field is filled for only some rows; it gives once, few, many or a size class.

>NA|TRBJ2-2|many|TRBV20-1
CSARDTGTSNTGELFF
TGCAGTGCTAGAGACACCGGGACGAGCAACACCGGGGAGCTGTTTTTT
>TRBD2|TRBJ2-6|many|TRBV3-1
CASSSGGGAPGANVLTF
TGTGCCAGCAGCTCCGGCGGGGGGGCCCCCGGGGCCAACGTCCTGACTTTC
>NA|TRBJ2-3|many|TRBV6-2/TRBV6-3
CASSGPLESTDTQYF
TGTGCCAGCAGTGGGCCTCTGGAGTCGACAGATACGCAGTATTTT
>NA|TRBJ2-6|many|TRBV9
CASTRSGPGANVLTF
TGTGCCAGCACCAGATCGGGGCCTGGGGCCAACGTCCTGACTTTC
>NA|TRBJ1-3|many|TRBV7-9
CASSLAGQSGNTIYF
TGTGCCAGCAGCTTAGCGGGACAAAGTGGAAACACCATATATTTT
>NA|TRBJ2-7|many|TRBV4-1
CASSPLLTDLNEQYF
TGCGCCAGCAGCCCCCTCCTGACAGATCTCAACGAGCAGTACTTC
>NA|TRBJ2-7|many|TRBV21-1
CASSKRGGGQYEQYF
TGTGCCAGCAGCAAAAGGGGCGGGGGCCAGTACGAGCAGTACTTC
>NA|TRBJ1-1|many|TRBV5-1
CASSLGDASTEAFF
TGCGCCAGCAGCTTGGGGGACGCGAGCACTGAAGCTTTCTTT
>NA|TRBJ1-6|many|TRBV5-1
CASSLGTSYNSPLHF
TGCGCCAGCAGCTTGGGGACATCTTATAATTCACCCCTCCACTTT
>TRBD1|TRBJ1-1|many|TRBV6-5
CASSLTGDTEAFF
TGTGCCAGCAGTCTGACAGGGGACACTGAAGCTTTCTTT
>TRBD1|TRBJ1-5|few|TRBV6-2/TRBV6-3
CASSPGTGLQPQHF
TGTGCCAGCAGTCCCGGGACAGGGCTGCAGCCCCAGCATTTT
>NA|TRBJ1-4|many|TRBV12-3/TRBV12-4
CASSLKINEKLFF
TGTGCCAGCAGTTTGAAAATAAATGAAAAACTGTTTTTT
>NA|TRBJ1-6|many|TRBV6-5
CASKVGGSNSPLHF
TGTGCCAGCAAGGTAGGGGGGTCGAATTCACCCCTCCACTTT
>TRBD1|TRBJ1-2|many|TRBV20-1
CSARGGQGERGYTF
TGCAGTGCGCGGGGGGGACAGGGCGAGCGAGGCTACACCTTC
>NA|TRBJ2-7|many|TRBV20-1
CSAYRRKGGAELSREQYF
TGCAGTGCTTACCGAAGGAAAGGGGGGGCGGAATTGTCACGGGAGCAGTACTTC
>TRBD2|TRBJ2-5|NA|TRBV6-1
CASSAPKGLAGQETQYF
TGTGCCAGCAGTGCGCCCAAGGGACTAGCGGGACAAGAGACCCAGTACTTC
>NA|TRBJ2-2|many|TRBV5-1
CASSPPDGINTGELFF
TGCGCCAGCAGCCCCCCGGATGGGATAAACACCGGGGAGCTGTTTTTT
>NA|TRBJ2-5|many|TRBV15
CATSTQAGETQYF
TGTGCCACCAGCACACAGGCGGGGGAGACCCAGTACTTC
>NA|TRBJ2-4|many|TRBV5-1
CASNPGDQVAKNIQYF
TGCGCCAGCAACCCCGGGGACCAGGTAGCCAAAAACATTCAGTACTTC
>NA|TRBJ2-1|many|TRBV10-3
CAISPTLGNEQFF
TGTGCCATCAGTCCGACTCTCGGCAATGAGCAGTTCTTC
>TRBD1|TRBJ1-1|many|TRBV5-1
CASSPGDRTNTEAFF
TGCGCCAGCAGCCCGGGGGACAGGACGAACACTGAAGCTTTCTTT
>NA|TRBJ2-2|many|TRBV20-1
CSARGIDGELFF
TGCAGTGCTAGAGGAATCGACGGGGAGCTGTTTTTT
>NA|TRBJ2-2|many|TRBV7-9
CATKGSRAENTGELFF
TGTGCCACCAAAGGTTCGCGGGCAGAGAACACCGGGGAGCTGTTTTTT
>NA|TRBJ1-1|medium-sized|TRBV5-5
CASSPVVGTEAFF
TGTGCCAGCAGCCCGGTTGTGGGCACTGAAGCTTTCTTT
>TRBD1|TRBJ1-2|many|TRBV5-5
CASSWGTASGGYTF
TGTGCCAGCAGCTGGGGGACAGCCTCGGGCGGCTACACCTTC
>NA|TRBJ1-1|many|TRBV20-1
CSAYGPVTDTEAFF
TGCAGTGCTTACGGACCCGTTACGGACACTGAAGCTTTCTTT
>NA|TRBJ1-1|many|TRBV19
CASTLNTEAFF
TGTGCCAGTACTCTTAACACTGAAGCTTTCTTT
>TRBD1|TRBJ1-5|many|TRBV6-2/TRBV6-3
CASVGQGRQPQHF
TGTGCCAGCGTGGGACAGGGAAGGCAGCCCCAGCATTTT
>NA|TRBJ1-1|NA|TRBV13
CASSPRGDGNTEAFF
TGTGCCAGCAGCCCCCGGGGAGACGGGAACACTGAAGCTTTCTTT
>NA|TRBJ2-3|medium-sized|TRBV10-3
CAITGQASPDTQYF
TGTGCCATCACTGGACAAGCATCCCCAGATACGCAGTATTTT
>NA|TRBJ2-3|many|TRBV20-1
CSASWSGKTDTQYF
TGCAGTGCTAGCTGGTCGGGGAAGACAGATACGCAGTATTTT
>NA|TRBJ2-3|NA|TRBV7-9
CASSLGGSTDTHYF
TGTGCCAGCAGCTTAGGAGGTAGCACAGATACGCACTACTTT
>TRBD2|TRBJ2-3|many|TRBV20-1
CSAREDSGGSTDTQYF
TGCAGTGCTAGAGAGGATAGCGGGGGGAGCACAGATACGCAGTATTTT
>TRBD1|TRBJ1-3|many|TRBV7-9
CASSSGQGANTIYF
TGTGCCAGCAGCTCGGGACAGGGGGCGAACACCATATATTTT
>NA|TRBJ1-4|NA|TRBV12-3/TRBV12-4
CASSFQTWNEKLFF
TGTGCCAGCAGTTTTCAGACCTGGAATGAAAAACTGTTTTTT
>NA|TRBJ2-3|many|TRBV7-8
CASSYRGAGATDTQYF
TGTGCCAGCAGCTACCGGGGGGCCGGGGCGACAGATACGCAGTATTTT
>NA|TRBJ2-3|NA|TRBV5-1
CASSVTGRTDTQYF
TGCGCCAGCAGTGTCACGGGACGCACAGATACGCAGTATTTT
>TRBD1|TRBJ1-1|many|TRBV19
CASRNRGLSTEAFF
TGTGCCAGTAGGAACAGGGGGCTGAGCACTGAAGCTTTCTTT
>TRBD2|TRBJ2-4|many|TRBV6-1
CASDSGGGIQYF
TGTGCCAGCGATTCGGGGGGAGGCATTCAGTACTTC
>TRBD1|TRBJ2-1|many|TRBV5-1
CASNIQGNEQFF
TGCGCCAGTAATATACAGGGGAATGAGCAGTTCTTC
>NA|TRBJ2-3|many|TRBV20-1
CSAIRGQAADTQYF
TGCAGTGCTATACGGGGGCAGGCAGCAGATACGCAGTATTTT
>TRBD1|TRBJ1-2|many|TRBV10-3
CAISGDRGQNYGYTF
TGTGCCATCAGTGGCGACAGGGGGCAAAACTATGGCTACACCTTC
>NA|TRBJ2-7|many|TRBV7-8
CASSLGGVPPRYEQYF
TGTGCCAGCAGCTTAGGGGGGGTCCCACCCCGGTACGAGCAGTACTTC
>TRBD2|TRBJ2-7|many|TRBV29-1
CSAPGGIYEQYF
TGCAGCGCACCGGGGGGGATTTACGAGCAGTACTTC
>TRBD1|TRBJ2-7|many|TRBV5-7
CASSLYRPGQGLYEQYF
TGTGCCAGCAGCTTGTACAGGCCGGGACAGGGCCTCTACGAGCAGTACTTC